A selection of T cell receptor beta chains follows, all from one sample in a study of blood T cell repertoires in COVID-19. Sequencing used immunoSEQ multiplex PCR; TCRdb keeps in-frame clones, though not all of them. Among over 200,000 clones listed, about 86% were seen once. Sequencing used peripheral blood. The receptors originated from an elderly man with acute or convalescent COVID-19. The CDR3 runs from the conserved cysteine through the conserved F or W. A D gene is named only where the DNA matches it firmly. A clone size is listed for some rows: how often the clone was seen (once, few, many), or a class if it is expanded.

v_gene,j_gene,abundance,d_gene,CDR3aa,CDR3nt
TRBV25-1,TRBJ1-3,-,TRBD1,CASKATGGSGNTIYF,TGTGCCAGCAAGGCGACAGGGGGCTCTGGAAACACCATATATTTT
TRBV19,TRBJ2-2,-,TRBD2,CASSASGIIGELFF,TGTGCCAGTAGTGCTAGCGGGATTATCGGGGAGCTGTTTTTT
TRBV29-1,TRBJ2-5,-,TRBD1,CSVPGTGGQETQYF,TGCAGCGTACCCGGGACAGGTGGCCAAGAGACCCAGTACTTC
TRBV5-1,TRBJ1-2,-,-,CASSLLGAWGYTF,TGCGCCAGCAGCTTATTGGGGGCTTGGGGCTACACCTTC
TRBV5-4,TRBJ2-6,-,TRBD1,CASSHGGTGLSGANVLTF,TGTGCCAGCAGCCACGGCGGGACAGGCCTCTCTGGGGCCAACGTCCTGACTTTC
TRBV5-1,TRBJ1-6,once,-,CASSLQDNSPLHF,TGCGCCAGCAGCTTACAGGATAATTCACCCCTCCACTTT
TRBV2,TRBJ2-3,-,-,CASSEGSGRQYF,TGTGCCAGCAGTGAAGGGAGCGGGCGGCAGTATTTT
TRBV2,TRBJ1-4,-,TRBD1,CASSVGTAEKLFF,TGTGCCAGCAGTGTGGGGACAGCCGAAAAACTGTTTTTT
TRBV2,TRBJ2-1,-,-,CASVASVGSEQFF,TGTGCCAGCGTGGCTAGCGTGGGTAGTGAGCAGTTCTTC
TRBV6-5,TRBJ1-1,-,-,CASNGGLTEAFF,TGTGCCAGCAATGGGGGGTTAACTGAAGCTTTCTTT
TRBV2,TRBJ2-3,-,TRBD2,CASSGGLAGTDTQYF,TGTGCCAGCAGTGGGGGACTAGCAGGCACAGATACGCAGTATTTT
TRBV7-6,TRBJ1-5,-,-,CASSLEEHTQGSQPQHF,TGTGCCAGCAGCTTAGAAGAACATACACAGGGAAGTCAGCCCCAGCATTTT
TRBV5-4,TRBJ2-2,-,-,CASSFLGELFF,TGTGCCAGCAGCTTCCTCGGGGAGCTGTTTTTT
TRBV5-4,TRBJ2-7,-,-,CASSSSTRAGGLGEQYF,TGTGCCAGCAGCTCATCGACTAGGGCCGGAGGTTTGGGAGAGCAGTACTTC
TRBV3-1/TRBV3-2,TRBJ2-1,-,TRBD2,CASSPTSGPYNEQFF,TGTGCCAGCAGCCCTACTAGCGGCCCCTACAATGAGCAGTTCTTC
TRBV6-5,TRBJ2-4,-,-,CASNKDINIQYF,TGTGCCAGCAACAAGGACATAAACATTCAGTACTTC
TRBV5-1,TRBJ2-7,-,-,CASRETYRAYEQYF,TGCGCCAGCAGGGAAACTTACAGGGCTTACGAGCAGTACTTC
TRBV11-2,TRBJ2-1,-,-,CASSLDSKFNEQFF,TGTGCCAGCAGCTTAGATTCTAAGTTCAATGAGCAGTTCTTC
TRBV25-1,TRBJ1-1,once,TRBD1,CASSEFGTDLTEAFF,TGTGCCAGCAGTGAATTCGGGACAGACCTCACTGAAGCTTTCTTT
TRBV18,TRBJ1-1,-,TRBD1,CASSLDRGNTEAFF,TGTGCCAGCTCACTGGACAGGGGGAACACTGAAGCTTTCTTT
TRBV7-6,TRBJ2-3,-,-,CASSPGGPGYTQYF,TGTGCCAGCAGCCCCGGAGGGCCCGGATATACGCAGTATTTT
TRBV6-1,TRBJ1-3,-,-,CASSEAHGGSSGNTIYF,TGTGCCAGCAGTGAAGCGCATGGAGGGAGCTCTGGAAACACCATATATTTT
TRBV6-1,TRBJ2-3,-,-,CASSEVSLGQYF,TGTGCCAGCAGTGAGGTTTCACTAGGGCAGTATTTT
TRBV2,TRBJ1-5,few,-,CASSEREGNQPQHF,TGTGCCAGCAGTGAACGGGAGGGCAATCAGCCCCAGCATTTT
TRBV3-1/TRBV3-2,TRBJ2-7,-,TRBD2,CASSLSSGSSYEQYF,TGTGCCAGCAGCCTTTCTAGCGGGAGCTCCTACGAGCAGTACTTC
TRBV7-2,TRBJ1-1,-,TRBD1,CASSLTGAGNTEAFF,TGTGCCAGCAGTCTGACAGGGGCAGGGAACACTGAAGCTTTCTTT
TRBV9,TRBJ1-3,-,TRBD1,CASSRGQGLRGPSGNTIYF,TGTGCCAGCAGCCGAGGACAGGGCCTCCGCGGGCCCTCTGGAAACACCATATATTTT
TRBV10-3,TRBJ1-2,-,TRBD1,CAISAGTVRGYTF,TGTGCCATCAGCGCGGGGACAGTCCGCGGCTACACCTTC
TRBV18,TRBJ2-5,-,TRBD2,CASSRTVVAGMETQYF,TGTGCCAGCTCACGAACGGTAGTAGCGGGGATGGAGACCCAGTACTTC
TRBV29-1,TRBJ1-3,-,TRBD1,CSVGDRASGNTIYF,TGCAGCGTCGGCGACAGGGCGTCTGGAAACACCATATATTTT
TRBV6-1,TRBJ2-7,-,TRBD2,CASSEPGLSYEQYF,TGTGCCAGCAGTGAACCGGGACTATCCTACGAGCAGTACTTC
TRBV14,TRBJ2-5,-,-,CASSPRHGEIQYF,TGTGCCAGCAGCCCTCGACATGGGGAGATCCAGTACTTC
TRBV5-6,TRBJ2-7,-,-,CASSYRESEQYF,TGTGCCAGCAGCTACAGGGAAAGCGAGCAGTACTTC
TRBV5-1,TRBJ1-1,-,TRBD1,CASSPGQGAMNTEAFF,TGCGCCAGCAGCCCCGGACAGGGGGCTATGAACACTGAAGCTTTCTTT
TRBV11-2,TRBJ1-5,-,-,CASSPGGAGNQPQHF,TGTGCCAGCAGCCCCGGGGGGGCTGGCAATCAGCCCCAGCATTTT
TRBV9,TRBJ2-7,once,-,CASSVEGAVGGEQYF,TGTGCCAGCAGCGTAGAAGGAGCGGTCGGTGGGGAGCAGTACTTC
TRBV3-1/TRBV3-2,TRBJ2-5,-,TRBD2,CASSQAMGLAGNYF,TGTGCCAGCAGCCAAGCAATGGGACTAGCGGGGAATTACTTC
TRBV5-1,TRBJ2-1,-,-,CASSLGEDYNEQFF,TGCGCCAGCAGCTTGGGGGAGGACTACAATGAGCAGTTCTTC
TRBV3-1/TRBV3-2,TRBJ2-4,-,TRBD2,CASSPLAGAKNIQYF,TGTGCCAGCAGCCCGTTAGCGGGAGCTAAAAACATTCAGTACTTC
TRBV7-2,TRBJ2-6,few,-,CASSPGPPTINVLTF,TGTGCCAGCAGCCCTGGCCCTCCGACAATCAACGTCCTGACTTTC
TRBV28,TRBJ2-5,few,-,CASSLVQGRRETQYF,TGTGCCAGCAGTTTGGTACAGGGCCGGCGGGAGACCCAGTACTTC
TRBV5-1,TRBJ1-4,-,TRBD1,CASSPDRVVEKLFF,TGCGCCAGCAGCCCTGACAGGGTCGTGGAAAAACTGTTTTTT
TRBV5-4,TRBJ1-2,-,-,CASSSRDTNYGYTF,TGTGCCAGCAGCTCCCGGGACACCAACTATGGCTACACCTTC
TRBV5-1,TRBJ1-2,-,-,CASSFPGSYGYTF,TGCGCCAGCAGCTTTCCGGGGTCCTATGGCTACACCTTC
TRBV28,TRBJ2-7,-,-,CASSSSFWAQGGLEQYF,TGTGCCAGCAGTTCGAGTTTCTGGGCCCAGGGGGGCTTAGAGCAGTACTTC